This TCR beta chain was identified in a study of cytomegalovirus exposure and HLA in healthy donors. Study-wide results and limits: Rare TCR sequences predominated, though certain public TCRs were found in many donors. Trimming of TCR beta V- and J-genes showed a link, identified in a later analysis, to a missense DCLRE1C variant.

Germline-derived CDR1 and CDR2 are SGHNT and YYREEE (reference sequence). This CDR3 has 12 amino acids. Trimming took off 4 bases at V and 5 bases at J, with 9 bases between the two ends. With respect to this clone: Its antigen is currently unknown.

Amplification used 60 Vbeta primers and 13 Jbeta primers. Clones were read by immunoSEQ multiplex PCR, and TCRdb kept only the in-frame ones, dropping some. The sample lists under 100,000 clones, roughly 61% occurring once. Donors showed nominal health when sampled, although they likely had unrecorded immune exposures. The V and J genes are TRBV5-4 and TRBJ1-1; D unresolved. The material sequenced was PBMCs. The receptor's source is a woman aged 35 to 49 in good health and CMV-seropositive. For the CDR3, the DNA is TGTGCCAGCAGCCGGGCGGGAACTGAAGCTTTCTTT. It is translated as CASSRAGTEAFF.